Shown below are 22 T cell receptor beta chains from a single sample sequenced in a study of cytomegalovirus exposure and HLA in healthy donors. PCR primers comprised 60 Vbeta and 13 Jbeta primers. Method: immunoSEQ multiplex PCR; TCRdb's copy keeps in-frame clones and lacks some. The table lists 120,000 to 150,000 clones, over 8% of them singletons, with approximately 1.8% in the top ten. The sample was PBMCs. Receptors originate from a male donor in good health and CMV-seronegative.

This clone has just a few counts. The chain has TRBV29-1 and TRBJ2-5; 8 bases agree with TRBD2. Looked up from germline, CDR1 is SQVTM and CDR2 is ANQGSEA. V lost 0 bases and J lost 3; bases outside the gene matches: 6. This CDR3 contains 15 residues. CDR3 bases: TGCAGCGTTGAAGATCAAGGGCGGGGGGAAGAGACCCAGTACTTC. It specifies CSVEDQGRGEETQYF.

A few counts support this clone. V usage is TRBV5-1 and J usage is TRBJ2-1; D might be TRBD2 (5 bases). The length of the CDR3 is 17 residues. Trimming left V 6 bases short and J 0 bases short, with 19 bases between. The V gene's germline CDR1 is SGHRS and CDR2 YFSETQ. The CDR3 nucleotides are TGCGCCAGCACCTCCGGTGGTACCGGGAACTCCTACAATGAGCAGTTCTTC. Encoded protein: CASTSGGTGNSYNEQFF. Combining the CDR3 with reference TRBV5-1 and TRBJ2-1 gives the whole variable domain KAGVTQTPRYLIKTRGQQVTLSCSPISGHRSVSWYQQTPGQGLQFLFEYFSETQRNKGNFPGRFSGRQFSNSRSEMNVSTLELGDSALYLCASTSGGTGNSYNEQFFGPGTRLTVL.

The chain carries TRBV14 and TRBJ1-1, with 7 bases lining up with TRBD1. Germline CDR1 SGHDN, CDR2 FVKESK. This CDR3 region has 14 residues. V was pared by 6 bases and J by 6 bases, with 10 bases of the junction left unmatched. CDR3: CASRSDRVSSEAFF. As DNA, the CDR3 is TGTGCCAGCAGATCAGACAGGGTTTCGTCTGAAGCTTTCTTT.

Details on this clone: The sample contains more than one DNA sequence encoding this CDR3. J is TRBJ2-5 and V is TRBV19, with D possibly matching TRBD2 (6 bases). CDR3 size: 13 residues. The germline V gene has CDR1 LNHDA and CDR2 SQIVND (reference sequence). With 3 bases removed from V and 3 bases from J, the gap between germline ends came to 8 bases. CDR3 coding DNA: TGTGCCAGTAGTATCGGAGGGGAAGAGACCCAGTACTTC. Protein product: CASSIGGEETQYF. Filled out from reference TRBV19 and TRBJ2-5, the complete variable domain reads DGGITQSPKYLFRKEGQNVTLSCEQNLNHDAMYWYRQDPGQGLRLIYYSQIVNDFQKGDIAEGYSVSREKKESFPLTVTSAQKNPTAFYLCASSIGGEETQYFGPGTRLLVL.

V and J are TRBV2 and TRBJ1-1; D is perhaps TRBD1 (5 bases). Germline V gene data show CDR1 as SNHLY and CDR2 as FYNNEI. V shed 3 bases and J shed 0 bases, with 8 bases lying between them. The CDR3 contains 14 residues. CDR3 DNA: TGTGCCAGCAGTGACCCAGGGCTGAACACTGAAGCTTTCTTT. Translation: CASSDPGLNTEAFF.

The CDR3 loop is CASSLTSGRSSEQFF. The CDR3 DNA reads TGTGCCAGCAGCCTGACTAGCGGGAGGTCTAGTGAGCAGTTCTTC. The genes are TRBV7-9 and TRBJ2-1, with 13 bases that match TRBD2. CDR3 size: 15 residues. J lost 9 bases, V lost 5 bases, and 7 bases had no gene match. From germline, CDR1 is SEHNR and CDR2 FQNEAQ (reference sequence).

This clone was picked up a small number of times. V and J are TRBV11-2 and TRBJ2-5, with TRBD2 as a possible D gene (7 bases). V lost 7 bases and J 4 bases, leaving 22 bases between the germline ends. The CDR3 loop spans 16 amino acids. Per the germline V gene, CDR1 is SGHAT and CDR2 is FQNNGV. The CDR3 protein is CASTPWGGDDGETQYF. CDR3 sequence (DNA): TGTGCCAGCACCCCGTGGGGGGGCGACGACGGAGAGACCCAGTACTTC.

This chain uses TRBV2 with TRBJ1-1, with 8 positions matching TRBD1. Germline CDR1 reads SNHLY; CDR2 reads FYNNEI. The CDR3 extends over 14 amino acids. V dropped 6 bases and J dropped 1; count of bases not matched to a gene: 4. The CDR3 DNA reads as TGTGCCAGCAGGAGCGGGACAGGGAACACTGAAGCTTTCTTT. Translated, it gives CASRSGTGNTEAFF.

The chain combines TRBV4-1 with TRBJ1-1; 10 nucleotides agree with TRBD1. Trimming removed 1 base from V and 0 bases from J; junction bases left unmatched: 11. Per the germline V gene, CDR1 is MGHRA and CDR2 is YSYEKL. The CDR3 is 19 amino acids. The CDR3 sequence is CASSQVGMGQGPLNTEAFF. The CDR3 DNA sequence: TGCGCCAGCAGCCAAGTTGGGATGGGACAGGGGCCCTTGAACACTGAAGCTTTCTTT.

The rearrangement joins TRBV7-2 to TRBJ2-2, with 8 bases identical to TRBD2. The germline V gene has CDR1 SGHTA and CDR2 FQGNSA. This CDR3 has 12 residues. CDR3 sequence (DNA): TGTCCGGGGGGGGACGACACCGGGGAGCTGTTTTTT. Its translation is CPGGDDTGELFF.

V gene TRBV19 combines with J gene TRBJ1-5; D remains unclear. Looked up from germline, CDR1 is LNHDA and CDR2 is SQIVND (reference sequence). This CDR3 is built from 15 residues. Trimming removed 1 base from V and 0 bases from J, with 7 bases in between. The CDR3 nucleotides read TGTGCCAGTAGTATAGGGCCGTATAGCAATCAGCCCCAGCATTTT. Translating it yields CASSIGPYSNQPQHF.

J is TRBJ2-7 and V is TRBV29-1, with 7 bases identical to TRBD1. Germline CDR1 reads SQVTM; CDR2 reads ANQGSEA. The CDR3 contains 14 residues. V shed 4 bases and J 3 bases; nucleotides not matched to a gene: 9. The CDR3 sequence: CSVATGPSLYEQYF. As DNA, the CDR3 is TGCAGCGTTGCGACAGGGCCCAGCCTCTACGAGCAGTACTTC.

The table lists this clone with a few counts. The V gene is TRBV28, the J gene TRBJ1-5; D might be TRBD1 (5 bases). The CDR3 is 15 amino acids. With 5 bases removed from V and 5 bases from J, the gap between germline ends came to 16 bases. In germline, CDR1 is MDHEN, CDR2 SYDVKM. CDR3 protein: CASSPGGDLDQPQHF. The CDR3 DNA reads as TGTGCCAGCAGTCCCGGAGGGGACCTAGATCAGCCCCAGCATTTT.

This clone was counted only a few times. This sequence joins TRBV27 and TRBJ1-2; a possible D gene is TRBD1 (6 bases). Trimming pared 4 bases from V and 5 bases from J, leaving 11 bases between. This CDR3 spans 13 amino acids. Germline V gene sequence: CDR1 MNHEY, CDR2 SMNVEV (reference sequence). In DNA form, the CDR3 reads TGTGCCAGCAGTTATGGACAGCGGTATGGCTACACCTTC. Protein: CASSYGQRYGYTF.

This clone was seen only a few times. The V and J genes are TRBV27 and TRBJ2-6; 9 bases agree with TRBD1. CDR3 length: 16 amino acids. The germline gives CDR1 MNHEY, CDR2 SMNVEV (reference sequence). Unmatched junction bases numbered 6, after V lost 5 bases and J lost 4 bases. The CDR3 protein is CASSTQGASGANVLTF. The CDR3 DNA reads TGTGCCAGCAGTACACAGGGGGCGTCCGGGGCCAACGTCCTGACTTTC.

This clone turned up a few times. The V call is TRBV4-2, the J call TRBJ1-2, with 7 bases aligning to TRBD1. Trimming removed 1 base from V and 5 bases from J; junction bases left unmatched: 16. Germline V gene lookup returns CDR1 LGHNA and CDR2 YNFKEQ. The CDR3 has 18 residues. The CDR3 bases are TGTGCCAGCAGCCAAGGGGGAGACAGGGTGGTATGGGAATATGGCTACACCTTC. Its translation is CASSQGGDRVVWEYGYTF.

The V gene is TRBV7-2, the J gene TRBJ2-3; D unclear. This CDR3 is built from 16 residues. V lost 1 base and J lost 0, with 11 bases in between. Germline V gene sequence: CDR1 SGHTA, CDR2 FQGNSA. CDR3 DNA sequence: TGTGCCAGCAGCTTAGTGGTGGGCTTGAGCACAGATACGCAGTATTTT. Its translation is CASSLVVGLSTDTQYF.

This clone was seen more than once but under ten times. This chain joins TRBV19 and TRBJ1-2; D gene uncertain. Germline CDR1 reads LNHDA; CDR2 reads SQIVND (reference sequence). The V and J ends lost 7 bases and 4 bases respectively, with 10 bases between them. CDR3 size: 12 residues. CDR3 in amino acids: CASMERTYGYTF. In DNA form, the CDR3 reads TGTGCCAGTATGGAGCGGACCTATGGCTACACCTTC.

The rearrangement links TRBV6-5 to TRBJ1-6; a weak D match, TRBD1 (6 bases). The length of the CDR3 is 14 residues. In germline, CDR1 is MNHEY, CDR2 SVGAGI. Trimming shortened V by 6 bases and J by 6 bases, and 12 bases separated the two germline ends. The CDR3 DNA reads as TGTGCCAGCAGGTTACAGGGTCCTAATTCACCCCTCCACTTT. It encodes CASRLQGPNSPLHF.

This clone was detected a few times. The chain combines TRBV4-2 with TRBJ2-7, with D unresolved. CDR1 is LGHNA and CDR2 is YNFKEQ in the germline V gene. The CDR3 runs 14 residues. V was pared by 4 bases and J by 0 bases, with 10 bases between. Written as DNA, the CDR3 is TGTGCCAGCAGCCCCACAGTGAACTCCTACGAGCAGTACTTC. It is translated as CASSPTVNSYEQYF.

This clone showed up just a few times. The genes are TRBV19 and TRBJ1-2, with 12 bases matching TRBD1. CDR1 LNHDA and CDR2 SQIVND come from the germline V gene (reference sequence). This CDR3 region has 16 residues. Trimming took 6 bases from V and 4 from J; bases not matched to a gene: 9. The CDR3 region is CASRIRDRGLGYGYTF. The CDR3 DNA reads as TGTGCCAGTAGGATCCGGGACAGGGGGCTCGGCTATGGCTACACCTTC.

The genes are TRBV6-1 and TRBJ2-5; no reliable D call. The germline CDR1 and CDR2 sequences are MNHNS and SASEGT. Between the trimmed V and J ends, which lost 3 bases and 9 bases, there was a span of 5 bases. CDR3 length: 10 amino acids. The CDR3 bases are TGTGCCAGCAGTGACCCGGCCCAGTACTTC. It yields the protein CASSDPAQYF.